What follows are 3 T cell receptor beta chains derived from one specimen sequenced in a study of T-cell memory formation after mild COVID-19 (dated by TCRdb to about 2021). Library preparation was by 5' RACE. The run used an Illumina NovaSeq 6000. Using fastp at Q25 and MiXCR, TCRdb reprocessed the public reads and kept productive beta chains. Each CDR3 protein appears once, grouped with its most common genes and DNA. The table for this sample lists roughly 300,000 distinct CDR3 sequences; less than 9.5% of them were counted only once. The top ten clones comprise 20% to 25% of the sample. What was sequenced was PBMCs or a T cell subset sorted from them (not recorded which). Receptor source: a man younger than 35 who had mild COVID-19 (a few samples of this study predate the infection). The sample titles of this study are shuffled in the database, so cell type and time point are left out; the donor was told from shared clones.

This clonotype was seen only a few times. The rearrangement uses TRBV10-3 and TRBJ2-2; a possible D gene is TRBD1 (6 bases). V was cut by 11 bases and J by 3 bases, with 13 bases left in between. The CDR3 covers 13 residues. The V gene's germline CDR1 is ENHRY and CDR2 SYGVKD. Written as DNA, the CDR3 is TGTGCCGGACGACAGGATTACACCGGGGAGCTGTTTTTT. It codes for CAGRQDYTGELFF.

The CDR3, as DNA: TGCAGTGCTAGTGGGGGGGTTAGGCAGTACTTC. Protein: CSASGGVRQYF. The chain has TRBV20-1 and TRBJ2-7, with TRBD2 identical over 7 bases. Germline loops: CDR1 DFQATT, CDR2 SNEGSKA (reference sequence). The CDR3 contains 11 residues. The J segment lost 9 bases and the V segment lost 3 bases, leaving 5 bases of the junction unmatched.

This clonotype was recorded many times. This sequence joins TRBV6-2 or TRBV6-3 and TRBJ1-3, with D hard to call. Looked up from germline, CDR1 is MNHEY and CDR2 is SVGEGT. V lost 1 base to trimming and J lost 4 bases, with 8 bases between them. The CDR3 is 14 amino acids. CDR3 region: CASSYFGPGNTIYF. The CDR3 DNA sequence: TGTGCCAGCAGTTACTTTGGACCCGGAAACACCATATATTTT.